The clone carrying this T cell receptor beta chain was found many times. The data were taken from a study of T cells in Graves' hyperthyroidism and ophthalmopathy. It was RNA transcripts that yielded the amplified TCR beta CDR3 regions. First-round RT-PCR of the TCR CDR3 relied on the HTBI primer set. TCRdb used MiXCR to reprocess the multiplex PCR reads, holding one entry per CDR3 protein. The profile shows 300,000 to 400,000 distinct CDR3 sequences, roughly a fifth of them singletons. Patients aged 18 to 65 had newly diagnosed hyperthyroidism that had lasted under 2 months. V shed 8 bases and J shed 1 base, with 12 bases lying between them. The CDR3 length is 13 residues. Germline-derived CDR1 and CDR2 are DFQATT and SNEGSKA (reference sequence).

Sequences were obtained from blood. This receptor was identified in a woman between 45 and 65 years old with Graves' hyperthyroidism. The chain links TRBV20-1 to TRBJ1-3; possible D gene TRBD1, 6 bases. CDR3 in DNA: TGCAGTCTTCCCGGGACATCTGGAAACACCATATATTTT. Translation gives CSLPGTSGNTIYF.